This is a list of T cell receptor beta chains from one sample in a study of OX40 agonist ivuxolimab in advanced cancers. Profiling relied on immunoSEQ multiplex PCR, and the TCRdb table lists in-frame clones only, not all of them. The sample includes about 59,000 clones, about nine tenths of them seen just once. Material: CD4+ or CD8+ T cells sorted from blood, obtained in a trial of the OX40 agonist ivuxolimab. The receptors were sampled from an adult with an advanced solid tumor such as melanoma, head and neck, liver or kidney cancer. CDR3s include the opening cysteine and the closing phenylalanine or tryptophan. D genes are given only for firm matches. A clone size is listed for some rows: how often the clone was seen (once, few, many), or a class if it is expanded.

>TRBJ2-7|-|-|TRBV21-1
TGTGCCAGCAGCAAAGATTGTCTTGGTCCGGACAGGGGGACAGAATACGAGCAGTACTTC
CASSKDCLGPDRGTEYEQYF
>TRBJ2-1|TRBD1|-|TRBV6-1
TGTGCCAGCAGCGAGGACAGGGATAATGAGCAGTTCTTC
CASSEDRDNEQFF
>TRBJ1-3|-|-|TRBV5-1
TGCGCCAGCAGCTTGGACAGGGAAGGAGACACCATATATTTT
CASSLDREGDTIYF
>TRBJ2-5|-|-|TRBV2
TGTGCCAGCAGTGACGGGTACGGTGAGACCCAGTACTTC
CASSDGYGETQYF
>TRBJ1-1|-|-|TRBV27
TGTGCCAGCAGTTTAAAGGGCAGACGGAAGCCTTCGCTATCTTTCTTT
CASSLKGRRKPSLSFF
>TRBJ2-1|-|-|TRBV6-5
TGTGCCAGCAGTTACGGGGTCGATGAGCAGTTCTTC
CASSYGVDEQFF
>TRBJ1-6|-|-|TRBV2
TGTGCCAGCAGTCCAGCCTTCTCCTATAATTCACCCCTCCACTTT
CASSPAFSYNSPLHF
>TRBJ2-7|-|-|TRBV5-4
TGTGCCAGCAGCAACCGGGACGGAGCCATTGACGAGCAGTACTTC
CASSNRDGAIDEQYF
>TRBJ2-1|-|-|TRBV30
TGTGCCTGGGATGGTGGGGGGTATGAGCAGTTCTTC
CAWDGGGYEQFF
>TRBJ1-5|-|few|TRBV6-5
TGTGCCAGCAGTCCACTACAGGGATATCAGCCCCAGCATTTT
CASSPLQGYQPQHF
>TRBJ1-5|-|-|TRBV30
TGTGCCTGGTCACGAGGGGTTGATCGGCCCCAGCATTTT
CAWSRGVDRPQHF
>TRBJ1-6|TRBD1|few|TRBV13
TGTGCCAGCAGCTCCGGGACAGCGGTTTCACCCCTCCACTTT
CASSSGTAVSPLHF
>TRBJ1-1|-|-|TRBV7-9
TGTGCCAGCAGAAGGGATATGAACACTGAAGCTTTCTTT
CASRRDMNTEAFF
>TRBJ1-2|-|-|TRBV7-2
TGTGCCAGCAGCTTAGGGGCATTTCATGGCTACACCTTC
CASSLGAFHGYTF
>TRBJ2-7|-|-|TRBV10-2
TGCGCCAGCAGACCGGGACCCGGGGGCTCCTACGAGCAGTACTTC
CASRPGPGGSYEQYF
>TRBJ1-5|-|-|TRBV7-2
TGTGCCAGCAGCTTAGTGTATGACAGTGGCAATCAGCCCCAGCATTTT
CASSLVYDSGNQPQHF
>TRBJ2-7|TRBD1|-|TRBV2
TGTGCCAGCGGGGGACAGGTAGGCTTCTCCTACGAGCAGTACTTC
CASGGQVGFSYEQYF
>TRBJ1-2|-|-|TRBV2
TGTGCCAGCAGTGAAGCGCTTTATGGCTACACCTTC
CASSEALYGYTF
>TRBJ2-2|TRBD2|-|TRBV4-1
TGCGCCAGCAGCCAAGCGGGACTAGCGGGTAACACCGGGGAGCTGTTTTTT
CASSQAGLAGNTGELFF
>TRBJ1-5|-|-|TRBV19
TGTGCCAGTAGTATCTTAGGCGGAAATAGCAATCAGCCCCAGCATTTT
CASSILGGNSNQPQHF
>TRBJ2-3|-|once|TRBV27
TGTGCCAGCAGTTTATCGGTGGGCACAGATACGCAGTATTTT
CASSLSVGTDTQYF
>TRBJ2-1|TRBD1|once|TRBV18
TGTGCCAGCACAAACAGGGGGTTTTCCTACAATGAGCAGTTCTTC
CASTNRGFSYNEQFF
>TRBJ1-5|-|-|TRBV4-1
TGCGCCAGCAGCCAAGGGCGTCATCAGCCCCAGCATTTT
CASSQGRHQPQHF
>TRBJ1-2|-|medium-sized|TRBV6-1
TGTGCCAGCAGTGAACTGACAGGACCAAACTATGGCTACACCTTC
CASSELTGPNYGYTF